The source of this T cell receptor (beta chain) is a study of PD-1 blockade in mismatch repair-deficient tumors. Trimming stripped 3 bases from V and 2 bases from J, with 7 bases between. The CDR3 has 14 residues. CDR1 LNHDA and CDR2 SQIVND come from the germline V gene (reference sequence). Generated by immunoSEQ multiplex PCR, the TCRdb table keeps only in-frame clones and is missing some. The sample holds around 62,000 clones, more than 75% seen once. This sample comprised peripheral blood, obtained 2 weeks after starting pembrolizumab. The TCR was taken from an adult with mismatch repair-deficient cancer. The chain has TRBV19 and TRBJ1-4, with unresolved D. The CDR3 is CASSISGTNEKLFF. The CDR3 DNA reads as TGTGCCAGTAGTATCAGTGGGACTAATGAAAAACTGTTTTTT.